Listed below are T cell receptor beta chains from one sample, sequenced in a study of multiple sclerosis patients with progressive multifocal leukoencephalopathy. The repertoire was sequenced with immunoSEQ multiplex PCR; TCRdb's copy has only in-frame clones and lacks some. The sample contains fewer than 35,000 clones, nearly 90% of which appear only once. The starting material was PBMCs, obtained from a patient treated with natalizumab. Receptor source: a human donor with multiple sclerosis. The CDR3 runs from the conserved cysteine through the conserved F or W. D genes are given only for firm matches.

d_gene	v_gene	len	j_gene	CDR3aa
-	TRBV25-1	13	TRBJ2-1	CASGARGGREQFF
TRBD1	TRBV7-8	16	TRBJ1-4	CASSFRDSSYFEKLFF
TRBD1	TRBV5-4	16	TRBJ1-1	CASSLEGGVVNTEAFF
-	TRBV5-4	18	TRBJ2-6	CASSQPTGSPPGANVLTF
TRBD1	TRBV4-3	15	TRBJ2-7	CASSHGTGGSYEQYF
-	TRBV5-1	14	TRBJ1-2	CASSLERGTYGYTF
-	TRBV5-8	12	TRBJ2-3	CASSVDTAKQYF
-	TRBV5-6	15	TRBJ2-3	CASIPRDFRPDTQYF
TRBD2	TRBV15	20	TRBJ2-3	CATSRSPGLAGKADTDTQYF
TRBD2	TRBV7-9	14	TRBJ2-2	CASSLRTSGGELFF
-	TRBV18	16	TRBJ1-4	CASSQTTAATNEKLFF
-	TRBV6-5	15	TRBJ1-6	CASRLTGQNNSPLHF
TRBD1	TRBV28	13	TRBJ1-3	CASSKQGEITIYF
-	TRBV2	13	TRBJ1-1	CASSLAEGSEAFF
TRBD1	TRBV28	15	TRBJ1-2	CASSVGTGGDYGYTF
-	TRBV7-3	15	TRBJ2-7	CASSSTVGPGSEQYF
TRBD1	TRBV7-9	15	TRBJ1-6	CASSWGTVNNSPLHF
TRBD2	TRBV9	15	TRBJ2-1	CASSGNPRGGYEQFF
-	TRBV7-9	13	TRBJ1-1	CASSFHKDLVAFF
TRBD1	TRBV6-5	13	TRBJ1-2	CASRMTGGRGYTF
TRBD1	TRBV28	15	TRBJ1-6	CASSPSDRLNSPLHF
-	TRBV11-2	15	TRBJ1-1	CASRNPGTVNTEAFF
TRBD1	TRBV9	14	TRBJ2-5	CASSVWDRVETQYF
TRBD1	TRBV7-9	15	TRBJ2-7	CASSTRDRVSYEQYF
TRBD2	TRBV10-3	16	TRBJ2-1	CAISESSGGTYNEQFF
-	TRBV5-1	11	TRBJ1-2	CASRADYGYTF
-	TRBV19	17	TRBJ1-5	CASSIPQGSYSNQPQHF
-	TRBV18	15	TRBJ2-7	CASSLEGLAIYEQYF
TRBD2	TRBV4-1	16	TRBJ2-2	CASSLGAGGNTGELFF
-	TRBV9	16	TRBJ2-2	CASSVDWRGNTGEPFF
-	TRBV5-6	19	TRBJ2-3	CASSSIEFRTATFTDTQYF
TRBD2	TRBV7-2	15	TRBJ2-5	CASSLGPGGGETQYF
-	TRBV6-5	15	TRBJ1-6	CASSLGVGESSPLHF
-	TRBV5-4	11	TRBJ2-5	CASSLAETQYF
-	TRBV5-4	13	TRBJ2-3	CASNPLGTDTQYF
TRBD1	TRBV19	16	TRBJ2-2	CASRDSGGTNTGELFF
-	TRBV5-1	12	TRBJ1-2	CASSLGARGYTF
-	TRBV4-1	15	TRBJ1-4	CASSQVGRFNEKLFF
-	TRBV25-1	13	TRBJ1-4	CASSEYIDEKLFF
-	TRBV6-5	15	TRBJ1-3	CASSRGLSSGNTIYF
-	TRBV4-1	16	TRBJ1-2	CASSQESTAGSFSYTF
-	TRBV5-6	12	TRBJ2-5	CASVGSEETQYF
-	TRBV11-2	15	TRBJ2-3	CASSSGETTTDTQYF
-	TRBV4-1	15	-	CASSQFWAGSYEQYF
TRBD2	TRBV10-1	15	TRBJ2-7	CASSDGGGASDEQYF
-	TRBV4-2	17	TRBJ1-6	CASSQELPQGPNSPLHF
TRBD1	TRBV5-5	17	TRBJ2-7	CASTKTGGGQGRYEQYF
TRBD2	TRBV4-3	17	TRBJ2-2	CASSQRTSGGNTGELFF